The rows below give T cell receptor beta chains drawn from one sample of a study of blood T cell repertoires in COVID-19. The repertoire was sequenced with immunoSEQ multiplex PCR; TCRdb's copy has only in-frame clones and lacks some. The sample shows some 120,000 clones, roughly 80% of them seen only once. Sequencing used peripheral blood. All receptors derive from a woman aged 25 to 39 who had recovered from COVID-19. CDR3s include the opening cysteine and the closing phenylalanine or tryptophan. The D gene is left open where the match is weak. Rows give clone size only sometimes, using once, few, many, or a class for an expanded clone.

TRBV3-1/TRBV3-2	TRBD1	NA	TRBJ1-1	TGTGCCAGCAGTCGGACAGGGGGGGCTGAAGCTTTCTTT	CASSRTGGAEAFF
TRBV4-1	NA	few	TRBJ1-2	TGCGCCAGCAGCCAAGAGCCGGGTAACTATGGCTACACCTTC	CASSQEPGNYGYTF
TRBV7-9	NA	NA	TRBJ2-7	TGTGCCAGCAGCTTAGCGACCACAGCGGCCTACGAGCAGTACTTC	CASSLATTAAYEQYF
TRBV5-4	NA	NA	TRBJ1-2	TGTGCCAGCAGCCCTCAGGGCAACTATGGCTACACCTTC	CASSPQGNYGYTF
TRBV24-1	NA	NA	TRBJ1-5	TGTGCCACCAGTGATTTGGAACCCCTTCAGGGCAGCAATCAGCCCCAGCATTTT	CATSDLEPLQGSNQPQHF
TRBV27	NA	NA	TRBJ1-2	TGTGCCAGCAGTTCAGACAGTAACTATGGCTACACCTTC	CASSSDSNYGYTF
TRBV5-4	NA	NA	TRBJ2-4	TGTGCCAGCAGCTTGGGGGCCGGGACCCAGGGGAACATTCAGTACTTC	CASSLGAGTQGNIQYF
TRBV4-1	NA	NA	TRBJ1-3	TGCGCCAGCAGCCCTCTATTCAGCGGGGGTACAAGCTCTGGAAACACCATATATTTT	CASSPLFSGGTSSGNTIYF
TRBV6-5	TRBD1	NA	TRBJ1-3	TGTGCCAGCAGTACAAGGGGGCTCGGAAACACCATATATTTT	CASSTRGLGNTIYF
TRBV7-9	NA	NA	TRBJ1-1	TGTGCCAGCAGCTTAGGTACGGGGAACACTGAAGCTTTCTTT	CASSLGTGNTEAFF
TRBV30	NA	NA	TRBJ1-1	TGTGCCTGGAGTGTACTCTCGAACACTGAAGCTTTCTTT	CAWSVLSNTEAFF
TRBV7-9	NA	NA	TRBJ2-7	TGTGCCAGCAGCTTGAGCGTGTACGAGCAGTACTTC	CASSLSVYEQYF
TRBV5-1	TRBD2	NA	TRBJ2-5	TGCGCCAGCAGCTTGGCGGGGGGGCGAGGTGGAGAGACCCAGTACTTC	CASSLAGGRGGETQYF
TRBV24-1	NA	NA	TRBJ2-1	TGTGCCACCAGTGCCGACCGTAGCGAGGTCAATGAGCAGTTCTTC	CATSADRSEVNEQFF
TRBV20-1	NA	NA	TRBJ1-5	TGCAGTGCTAGTGGGGCAGGGGGCAATCAGCCCCAGCATTTT	CSASGAGGNQPQHF
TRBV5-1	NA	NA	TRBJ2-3	TGCGCCAGCAGCTTGGGACTCCTAGGTACAGATACGCAGTATTTT	CASSLGLLGTDTQYF
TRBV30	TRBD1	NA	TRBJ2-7	TGTGCCTGGGATTGGGCAGGGGGAAAGTACTTC	CAWDWAGGKYF
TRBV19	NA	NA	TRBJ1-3	TGTGCCAGTGGCACAGGGACCTCTGGAAACACCATATATTTT	CASGTGTSGNTIYF
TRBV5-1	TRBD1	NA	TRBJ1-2	TGCGCCAGCAGCTTCACAGGGGCAGCTTATGGCTACACCTTC	CASSFTGAAYGYTF
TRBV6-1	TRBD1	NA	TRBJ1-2	TGTGCCAGCAGTGACCGACAGGGGGCACCGTCTGTCTATGGCTACACCTTC	CASSDRQGAPSVYGYTF
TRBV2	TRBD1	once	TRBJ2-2	TGTGCCAGCAGGGTGGGACAGGCGGACACCGGGGAGCTGTTTTTT	CASRVGQADTGELFF
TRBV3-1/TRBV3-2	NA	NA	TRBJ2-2	TGTGCCAGCAGCCAAGACCAGGGGAGGAACACCGGGGAGCTGTTTTTT	CASSQDQGRNTGELFF
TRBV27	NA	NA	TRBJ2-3	TGTGCCAGCAGTCGACAGCCACGAACAACAGGGCCAGATACGCAGTATTTT	CASSRQPRTTGPDTQYF